This T cell receptor (beta chain) was observed in a study of blood T cells in healthy people across ages. A second PCR of about 7 to 12 cycles used a sample-barcoded 5' primer and a J-beta primer mix. Carrying 12 random nucleotides, a template-switch adaptor labeled each individual cDNA molecule. No fewer than 3 million CDR3-containing paired-end reads came from each sample. Each CDR3 protein gets one entry after TCRdb re-called the 5' RACE reads with MiXCR. Among about 940,000 distinct CDR3 sequences listed, roughly 52% were seen once. V was clipped by 11 bases and J by 2 bases, with 19 bases between them. This CDR3 is built from 14 residues. Germline CDR1 is MNHEY and CDR2 is SVGEGT.

This sequence joins TRBV6-2 or TRBV6-3 and TRBJ2-7, with a tentative D call TRBD2 (6 bases). The specimen was blood. The origin of this receptor is a man in his thirties or forties in good health. The CDR3 DNA sequence: TGTGCCGAACCACCAGGGACTGCTGCCTACGAGCAGTACTTC. It encodes CAEPPGTAAYEQYF.